The 26 T cell receptor beta chains below were found in one sample sequenced in a study of blood T cells in healthy people across ages. It was with a sample-barcoded 5' primer and a J-beta primer mix that a second PCR of roughly 7 to 12 cycles was run. Each CDR3 protein gets one entry after TCRdb re-called the 5' RACE reads with MiXCR. This table holds some 670,000 distinct CDR3 sequences, 45% to 60% found once. Sequenced input: blood. The receptors here all came from a woman of 80 years or more in good health.

CDR3 loop: CASSLGTSGSIDEQFF. The CDR3, as DNA: TGCGCCAGCAGCTTGGGGACTAGCGGGAGTATCGATGAGCAGTTCTTC. V gene TRBV5-1 combines with J gene TRBJ2-1; 13 nucleotides agree with TRBD2. This CDR3 contains 16 residues. Germline CDR1 and CDR2: SGHRS and YFSETQ. The V segment lost 0 bases and the J segment 8 bases; nucleotides outside the gene matches: 5.

This clonotype appeared a single time. The V and J genes are TRBV5-1 and TRBJ2-1; tentatively, D is TRBD2 (5 bases). V was cut by 4 bases and J by 10 bases, with 18 bases left in between. The CDR3 is 14 amino acids. Per germline, CDR1 SGHRS and CDR2 YFSETQ. CDR3 DNA: TGCGCCAGCAGCGGGCTAGCTTGGGGAAAGGAGCAGTTCTTC. Protein product: CASSGLAWGKEQFF. The full variable domain, completed using reference TRBV5-1 and TRBJ2-1, is KAGVTQTPRYLIKTRGQQVTLSCSPISGHRSVSWYQQTPGQGLQFLFEYFSETQRNKGNFPGRFSGRQFSNSRSEMNVSTLELGDSALYLCASSGLAWGKEQFFGPGTRLTVL.

This clonotype was seen repeatedly, ten times or more. The J gene is TRBJ2-1, the V gene TRBV5-1; 8 nucleotides align to TRBD1. With 4 bases clipped from V and 6 bases from J, the junction kept 3 bases outside the gene matches. This CDR3 comprises 13 residues. From germline, CDR1 is SGHRS and CDR2 YFSETQ. CDR3 sequence reads: CASSDGQGNEQFF. CDR3 coding DNA: TGCGCCAGCAGCGACGGACAGGGCAATGAGCAGTTCTTC.

This clonotype was detected ten times or more. The CDR3 loop is CASSPRVLNTEAFF. The DNA for the CDR3 is TGTGCCAGCAGCCCCCGGGTCCTAAACACTGAAGCTTTCTTT. The chain uses TRBV9 and TRBJ1-1, with D uncertain. CDR1 SGDLS and CDR2 YYNGEE come from the germline V gene. The CDR3 sequence is 14 residues long. Between the trimmed V and J ends, which lost 4 bases and 2 bases, there was a span of 12 bases. Drawing the rest from reference TRBV9 and TRBJ1-1, the complete variable domain is DSGVTQTPKHLITATGQRVTLRCSPRSGDLSVYWYQQSLDQGLQFLIQYYNGEERAKGNILERFSAQQFPDLHSELNLSSLELGDSALYFCASSPRVLNTEAFFGQGTRLTVV.

This clonotype was counted only a few times. Written as DNA, the CDR3 is TGTGCCAGCAGCCCTGGACAGAATCAGCCCCAGCATTTT. This gives the protein CASSPGQNQPQHF. The chain employs TRBV7-2 and TRBJ1-5; a weak D match, TRBD1 (6 bases). The CDR3 totals 13 residues. Germline CDR1 and CDR2: SGHTA and FQGNSA. Trimming stripped 5 bases from V and 4 bases from J, with 9 bases between.

V is TRBV7-9 and J is TRBJ2-7, with TRBD2 matching 10 bases. Unmatched junction bases numbered 12, after V lost 5 bases and J lost 2 bases. CDR1 is SEHNR, CDR2 FQNEAQ, per germline (reference sequence). The CDR3 has 17 residues. The CDR3 DNA sequence: TGTGCCAGCAGCCTTCGGGTAGCGGGGGGCCCTCCCTACGAGCAGTACTTC. This encodes CASSLRVAGGPPYEQYF.

This clonotype was recorded many times. The chain links TRBV5-1 to TRBJ2-5; tentative D call: TRBD2 (6 bases). The CDR3 is made up of 13 amino acids. The germline CDR1 and CDR2 sequences are SGHRS and YFSETQ. Trimming shortened V by 4 bases and J by 4 bases, and 11 bases separated the two germline ends. CDR3 in amino acids: CASSRDSGETQYF. The CDR3 DNA follows: TGCGCCAGCAGCCGGGACTCCGGAGAGACCCAGTACTTC.

The chain is built from TRBV12-3 or TRBV12-4 and TRBJ2-5, with 7 bases fitting TRBD1. V lost 9 bases and J lost 7; bases outside the gene matches: 20. The CDR3 has 16 residues. In nucleotides, the CDR3 is TGTGCCAGTACGATAGCCGGGACAGAGATTGGGAGGACCCAGTACTTC. As protein: CASTIAGTEIGRTQYF.

As to this clonotype: Since a much larger clone is just one base distant, this may be a read error. The CDR3 coding sequence is TGCAGTGCTGCCGGGGGGGCCAGAGGTGAGCAGTTCTTC. Translation gives CSAAGGARGEQFF. The V and J genes are TRBV20-1 and TRBJ2-1; 8 nucleotides agree with TRBD2. Per the germline V gene, CDR1 is DFQATT and CDR2 is SNEGSKA (reference sequence). CDR3 length: 13 residues. Trimming at V came to 5 bases and at J to 9 bases, leaving 9 bases not matched to a gene.

In its sample, this clonotype was seen many times. V and J are TRBV7-2 and TRBJ2-7; the D is unclear. With 4 bases removed from V and 8 bases from J, the gap between germline ends came to 9 bases. The CDR3 covers 11 residues. Germline CDR1 SGHTA, CDR2 FQGNSA. The CDR3 sequence is CASSSDFKQYF. In nucleotides, the CDR3 is TGTGCCAGCAGCTCCGACTTCAAGCAGTACTTC.

A note on this clonotype: A read error may explain this, as a much larger clone is one base away. The CDR3 bases are TGTGCCGGGAGTGTGAGAGAGACCCAGTACTTC. It is translated as CAGSVRETQYF. This rearrangement joins TRBV30 to TRBJ2-5; D possibly corresponds to TRBD2 (5 bases). The CDR3 covers 11 residues. The germline CDR1 and CDR2 sequences are GTSNPN and SVGIG (reference sequence).

The sample holds a few counts of this clonotype. The gene calls are TRBV28 and TRBJ2-3; D not certain. The CDR3 runs to 12 residues. The germline V and J ends were trimmed by 6 bases and 10 bases, with 14 bases remaining between them. Germline loops: CDR1 MDHEN, CDR2 SYDVKM. The CDR3 nucleotides read TGTGCCAGCAGCTTACCCCTTTTAGCGCAGTATTTT. Residues: CASSLPLLAQYF.

This clonotype was observed a handful of times. This clone may be a read error of a much larger clone one base away. The chain is built from TRBV9 and TRBJ2-1; unclear D gene. The DNA end is more similar to TRBJ2-7, so the J call may be wrong. From germline, CDR1 is SGDLS and CDR2 YYNGEE. This CDR3 comprises 15 residues. The CDR3 sequence is CASSVGGNSYNEQYF. The DNA of the CDR3 is TGTGCCAGCAGCGTAGGTGGGAACTCCTACAATGAGCAGTACTTC.

CDR3 sequence: CASSSTSSGLAGELFF. The CDR3 coding sequence is TGTGCCAGCAGCTCGACTAGTAGTGGGTTGGCCGGGGAGCTGTTTTTT. This chain connects TRBV7-3 to TRBJ2-2; D possibly corresponds to TRBD2 (6 bases). Trimming cost V 4 bases and J 6 bases, with 18 bases left between them. CDR1 SGHTA and CDR2 FQGTGA come from the germline V gene. The CDR3 sequence is 16 residues long.

The rearrangement uses TRBV6-5 and TRBJ1-2, with a weak D call TRBD1 (5 bases). The CDR3 extends over 12 amino acids. Germline CDR1 is MNHEY and CDR2 is SVGAGI. The V end was cut by 3 bases, the J end by 8 bases, with 10 bases between. CDR3: CASSYAGAGYTF. In DNA form, the CDR3 reads TGTGCCAGCAGTTATGCCGGGGCCGGCTACACCTTC.

The CDR3 loop reads CSVEDWALVAGMSTDTQYF. Here the CDR3 DNA reads TGCAGCGTTGAAGACTGGGCCCTCGTAGCGGGAATGAGCACAGATACGCAGTATTTT. The chain uses TRBV29-1 and TRBJ2-3, with 8 bases aligning to TRBD2. The CDR3 covers 19 residues. After removal of 0 bases from V and 0 bases from J, the junction contained 14 bases not matched to a gene. Germline V gives CDR1 SQVTM, CDR2 ANQGSEA.

The chain couples TRBV4-3 to TRBJ1-4; 7 bases fit TRBD1. Germline CDR1 LGHNA, CDR2 YSLEER. This CDR3 region has 17 residues. The V gene end was trimmed by 4 bases and the J gene end by 5 bases; junction bases not matched to a gene: 13. The CDR3 loop is CASSPSGGLSRNEKLFF. In DNA form, the CDR3 reads TGCGCCAGCAGCCCTTCAGGGGGTCTCTCGAGAAATGAAAAACTGTTTTTT.

Only a few counts were recorded for this clonotype. V is TRBV4-2 and J is TRBJ1-1; possible D gene TRBD1, 5 bases. The CDR3 is 15 amino acids. V was trimmed by 1 base and J by 11 bases, leaving 20 bases between them. The germline V gene encodes CDR1 LGHNA and CDR2 YNFKEQ. The CDR3 loop is CASSQVSGGAIGAFF. For the CDR3, the DNA is TGTGCCAGCAGCCAAGTATCAGGAGGGGCAATTGGGGCTTTCTTT.

This clonotype was counted once. The chain joins TRBV20-1 to TRBJ1-2; no clear D. In germline, CDR1 is DFQATT, CDR2 SNEGSKA (reference sequence). CDR3 length: 11 residues. The V and J ends lost 6 bases and 5 bases respectively, with 10 bases between them. The CDR3 protein is CSARMGYGYTF. For the CDR3, the DNA is TGCAGTGCCCGAATGGGTTATGGCTACACCTTC.

The chain couples TRBV20-1 to TRBJ2-7; D may be TRBD2 (6 bases). The J call may be mistaken, given a closer DNA end match to TRBJ2-5. CDR1 and CDR2 from the germline V gene are DFQATT and SNEGSKA (reference sequence). CDR3 length: 12 residues. DNA of the CDR3: TGCAGTGCTACGGGGGACGGGGAGACCCAGTACTTC. This gives the protein CSATGDGETQYF.

In its sample, this clonotype was seen once. The chain recombines TRBV29-1 with TRBJ1-2, with 8 bases fitting TRBD1. Germline loops: CDR1 SQVTM, CDR2 ANQGSEA. The V and J ends lost 7 bases and 4 bases, in that order; junction bases with no gene match: 5. The CDR3 is made up of 12 amino acids. The CDR3 loop reads CSGQTGVYGYTF. For the CDR3, the DNA is TGCAGCGGACAGACAGGGGTCTATGGCTACACCTTC. The full variable domain, rest sourced from reference TRBV29-1 and TRBJ1-2, is SAVISQKPSRDICQRGTSLTIQCQVDSQVTMMFWYRQQPGQSLTLIATANQGSEATYESGFVIDKFPISRPNLTFSTLTVSNMSPEDSSIYLCSGQTGVYGYTFGSGTRLTVV.

The V call is TRBV20-1, the J call TRBJ2-3; 11 positions agree with TRBD2. Germline V CDR1 and CDR2: DFQATT, SNEGSKA (reference sequence). The CDR3 loop spans 16 amino acids. Unmatched junction bases numbered 9, after V lost 3 bases and J lost 4 bases. The CDR3 sequence is CSASPLAGGGADTQYF. The CDR3 region has the DNA TGCAGTGCTAGTCCTCTAGCGGGGGGAGGCGCAGATACGCAGTATTTT.

The chain couples TRBV6-5 to TRBJ1-6, with 7 bases identical to TRBD1. The CDR3 contains 15 residues. Germline loops: CDR1 MNHEY, CDR2 SVGAGI. V shed 6 bases, J shed 7 bases, and the junction held 9 bases outside the gene matches. The CDR3 reads CASSILTGRNSPLHF. CDR3 in DNA: TGTGCCAGCAGCATCTTGACAGGGAGGAATTCACCCCTCCACTTT.

The V call is TRBV28, the J call TRBJ1-1; D is unclear. Germline CDR1 reads MDHEN; CDR2 reads SYDVKM. V lost 3 bases, J lost 10 bases, and 9 bases lay in between. The CDR3 covers 11 residues. The CDR3 nucleotides read TGTGCCAGCAGTTTGGGTCGCGTAGCTTTCTTT. It translates to CASSLGRVAFF.

V and J are TRBV4-2 and TRBJ2-7, with D unresolved. The J call could be wrong; TRBJ2-5 is a better fit for the DNA end. The germline V gene encodes CDR1 LGHNA and CDR2 YNFKEQ. This CDR3 is built from 13 residues. The CDR3 coding sequence is TGTGCCAGCAGCCAAGTCTTAGGGGAGACCCAGTACTTC. This translates into CASSQVLGETQYF.

Comment on this clonotype: A much larger clone differs from this one at a single base, so this may be a read error. This rearrangement joins TRBV20-1 to TRBJ2-1; D might be TRBD2 (5 bases). The CDR3 is made up of 16 amino acids. V was pared by 3 bases and J by 3 bases, with 18 bases between. The germline V gene encodes CDR1 DFQATT and CDR2 SNEGSKA (reference sequence). The DNA for the CDR3 is TGCAGTGCTAGGCGAACTGGGCGGGTCCACTACAATGAGCAGTTCTTC. Amino acids: CSARRTGRVHYNEQFF.